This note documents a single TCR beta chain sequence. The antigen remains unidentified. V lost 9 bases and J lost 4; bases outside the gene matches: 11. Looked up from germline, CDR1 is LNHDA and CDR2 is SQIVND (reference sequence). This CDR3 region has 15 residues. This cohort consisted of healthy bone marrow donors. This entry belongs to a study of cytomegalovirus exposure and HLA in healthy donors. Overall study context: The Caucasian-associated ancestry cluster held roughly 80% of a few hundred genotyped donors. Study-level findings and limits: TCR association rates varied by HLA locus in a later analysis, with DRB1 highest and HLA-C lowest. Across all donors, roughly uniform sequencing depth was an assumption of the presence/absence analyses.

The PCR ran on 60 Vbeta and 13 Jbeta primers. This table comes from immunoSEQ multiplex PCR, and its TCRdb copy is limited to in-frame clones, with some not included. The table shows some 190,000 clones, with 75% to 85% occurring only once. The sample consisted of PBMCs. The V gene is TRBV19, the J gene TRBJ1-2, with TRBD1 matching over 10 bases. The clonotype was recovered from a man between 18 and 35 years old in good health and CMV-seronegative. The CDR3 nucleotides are TGTGCCAGCTCAGACAGGGGGCGCGACTCCTATGGCTACACCTTC. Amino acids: CASSDRGRDSYGYTF.